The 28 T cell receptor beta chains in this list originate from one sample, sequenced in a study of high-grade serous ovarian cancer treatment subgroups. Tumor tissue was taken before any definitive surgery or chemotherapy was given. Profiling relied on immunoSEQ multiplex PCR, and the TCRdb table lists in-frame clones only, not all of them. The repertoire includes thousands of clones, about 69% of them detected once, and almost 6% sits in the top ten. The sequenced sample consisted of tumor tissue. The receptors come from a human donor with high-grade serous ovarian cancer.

Here the CDR3 reads CASSRGLSYNEQFF. CDR3 nucleotides: TGTGCCAGCAGCCGCGGACTATCCTACAATGAGCAGTTCTTC. The V and J genes are TRBV7-6 and TRBJ2-1, with D perhaps TRBD2 (6 bases). Germline V lookup: CDR1 SGHVS, CDR2 FNYEAQ. The CDR3 consists of 14 residues. Trimming took off 5 bases at V and 1 base at J, with 9 bases between the two ends.

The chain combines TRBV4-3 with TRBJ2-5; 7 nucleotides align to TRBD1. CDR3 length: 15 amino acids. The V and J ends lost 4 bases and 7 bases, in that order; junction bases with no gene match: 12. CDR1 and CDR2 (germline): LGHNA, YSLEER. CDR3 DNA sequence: TGCGCCAGCAGCCCGTCCCGGGACAGCCGTAGGACCCAGTACTTC. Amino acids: CASSPSRDSRRTQYF.

The CDR3 region is CASSDRQEVVGDYGYTF. DNA for the CDR3: TGTGCCAGCAGTGATAGGCAGGAGGTGGTAGGTGACTATGGCTACACCTTC. The genes are TRBV2 and TRBJ1-2; D not resolved. Germline V lookup: CDR1 SNHLY, CDR2 FYNNEI. The CDR3 runs to 17 residues. The V end was cut by 3 bases, the J end by 3 bases, with 20 bases between.

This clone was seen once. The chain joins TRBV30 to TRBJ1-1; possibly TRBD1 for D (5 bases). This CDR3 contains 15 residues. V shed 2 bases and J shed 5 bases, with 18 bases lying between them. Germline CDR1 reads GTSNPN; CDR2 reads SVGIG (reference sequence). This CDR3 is CAWSRVEGYATEAFF. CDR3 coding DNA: TGTGCCTGGAGTAGGGTAGAGGGGTATGCAACTGAAGCTTTCTTT.

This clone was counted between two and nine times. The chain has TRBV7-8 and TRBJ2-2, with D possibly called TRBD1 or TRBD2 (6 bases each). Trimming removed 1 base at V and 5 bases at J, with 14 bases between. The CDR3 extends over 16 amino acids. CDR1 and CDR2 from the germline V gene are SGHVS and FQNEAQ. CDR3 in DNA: TGTGCCAGCAGCTTAGAGGGGGGCCGGGGAACCGGGGAGCTGTTTTTT. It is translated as CASSLEGGRGTGELFF.

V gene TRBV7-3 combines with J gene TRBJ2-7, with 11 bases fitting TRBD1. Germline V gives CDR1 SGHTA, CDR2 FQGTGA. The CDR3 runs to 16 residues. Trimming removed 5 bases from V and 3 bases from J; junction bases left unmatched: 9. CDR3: CASSPVTGTGGYEQYF. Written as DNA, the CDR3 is TGTGCCAGCAGCCCCGTAACCGGGACAGGGGGCTACGAGCAGTACTTC.

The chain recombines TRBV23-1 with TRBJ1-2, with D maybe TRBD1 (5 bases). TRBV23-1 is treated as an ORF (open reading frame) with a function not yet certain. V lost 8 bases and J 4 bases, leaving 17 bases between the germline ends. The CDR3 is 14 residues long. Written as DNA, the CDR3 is TGCGCCAGCGGCGGGACCGCAAACGGCTATGGCTACACCTTC. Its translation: CASGGTANGYGYTF.

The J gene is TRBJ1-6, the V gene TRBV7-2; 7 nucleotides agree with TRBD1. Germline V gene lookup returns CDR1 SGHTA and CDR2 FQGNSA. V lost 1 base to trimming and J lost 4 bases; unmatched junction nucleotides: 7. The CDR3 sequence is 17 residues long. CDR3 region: CASSLDRAQGYNSPLHF. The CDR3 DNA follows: TGTGCCAGCAGCTTAGACCGCGCACAGGGGTATAATTCACCCCTCCACTTT.

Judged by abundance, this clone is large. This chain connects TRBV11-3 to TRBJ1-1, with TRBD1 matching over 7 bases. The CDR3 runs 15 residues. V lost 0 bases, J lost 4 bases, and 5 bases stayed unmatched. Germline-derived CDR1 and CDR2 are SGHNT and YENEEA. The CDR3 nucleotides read TGTGCCAGCAGCTTAGATCTGACAGGGAGCACTGAAGCTTTCTTT. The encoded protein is CASSLDLTGSTEAFF.

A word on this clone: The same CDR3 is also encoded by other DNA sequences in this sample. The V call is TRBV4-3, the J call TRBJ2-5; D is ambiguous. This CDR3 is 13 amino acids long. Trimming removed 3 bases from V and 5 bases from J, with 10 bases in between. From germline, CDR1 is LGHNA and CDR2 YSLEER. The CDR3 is CASSQDREETQYF. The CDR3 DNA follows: TGCGCCAGCAGCCAGGACCGCGAGGAGACCCAGTACTTC.

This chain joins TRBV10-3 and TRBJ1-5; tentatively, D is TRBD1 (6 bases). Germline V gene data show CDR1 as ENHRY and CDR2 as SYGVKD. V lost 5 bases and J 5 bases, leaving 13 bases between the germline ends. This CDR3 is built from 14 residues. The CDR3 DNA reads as TGTGCCATCAGTCCAGGCAGGGGTCATCAGCCCCAGCATTTT. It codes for CAISPGRGHQPQHF.

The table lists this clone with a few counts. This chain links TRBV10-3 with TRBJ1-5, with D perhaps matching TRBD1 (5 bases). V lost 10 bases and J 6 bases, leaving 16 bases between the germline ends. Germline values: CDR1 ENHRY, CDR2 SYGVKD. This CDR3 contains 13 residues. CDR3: CATTPGLGQPQHF. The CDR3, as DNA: TGTGCCACCACTCCGGGGCTGGGTCAGCCCCAGCATTTT.

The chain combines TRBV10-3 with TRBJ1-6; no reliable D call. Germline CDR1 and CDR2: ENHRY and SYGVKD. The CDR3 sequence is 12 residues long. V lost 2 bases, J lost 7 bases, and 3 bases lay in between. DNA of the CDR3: TGTGCCATCAGTGAGGTCAATTCACCCCTCCACTTT. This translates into CAISEVNSPLHF.

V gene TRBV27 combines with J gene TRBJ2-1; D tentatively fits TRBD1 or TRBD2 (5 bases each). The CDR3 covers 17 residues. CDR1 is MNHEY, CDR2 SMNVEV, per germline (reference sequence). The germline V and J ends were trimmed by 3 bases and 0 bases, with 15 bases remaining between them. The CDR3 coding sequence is TGTGCCAGCAGTTTCGGGGCTGGGACGGCCTCCTACAATGAGCAGTTCTTC. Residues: CASSFGAGTASYNEQFF.

The CDR3 sequence: CASSTGWGLSSYEQYF. CDR3 DNA: TGTGCCAGCAGTACCGGGTGGGGGCTCAGCTCCTACGAGCAGTACTTC. The chain links TRBV28 to TRBJ2-5; tentatively, D is TRBD1 (6 bases). The J call is doubtful: the DNA matches TRBJ2-7 better. CDR3 size: 16 residues. In germline, CDR1 is MDHEN, CDR2 SYDVKM.

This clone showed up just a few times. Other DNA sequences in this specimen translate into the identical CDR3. The CDR3 bases are TGTGCCAGCAGCCCGACAGCGATGAACACTGAAGCTTTCTTT. It encodes CASSPTAMNTEAFF. V is TRBV11-3 and J is TRBJ1-1; tentative D call: TRBD1 (5 bases). Looked up from germline, CDR1 is SGHNT and CDR2 is YENEEA. Trimming took 5 bases from V and 0 from J, leaving 10 bases between them. The CDR3 extends over 14 amino acids.

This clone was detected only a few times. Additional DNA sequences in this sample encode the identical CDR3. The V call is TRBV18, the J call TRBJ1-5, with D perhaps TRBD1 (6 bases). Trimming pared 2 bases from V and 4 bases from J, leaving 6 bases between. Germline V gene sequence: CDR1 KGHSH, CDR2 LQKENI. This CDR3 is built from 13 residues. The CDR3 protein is CASSPDRNQPQHF. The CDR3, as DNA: TGTGCCAGCTCACCAGACAGGAATCAGCCCCAGCATTTT. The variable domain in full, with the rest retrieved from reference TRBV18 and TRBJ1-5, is NAGVMQNPRHLVRRRGQEARLRCSPMKGHSHVYWYRQLPEEGLKFMVYLQKENIIDESGMPKERFSAEFPKEGPSILRIQQVVRGDSAAYFCASSPDRNQPQHFGDGTRLSIL.

CDR3 in DNA: TGTGCCAGCAGTGGGGGTAGCGGGAACACCGGGGAGCTGTTTTTT. As protein: CASSGGSGNTGELFF. This sequence joins TRBV2 and TRBJ2-2; TRBD2 is a possible D gene (6 bases). Looked up from germline, CDR1 is SNHLY and CDR2 is FYNNEI. This CDR3 has 15 residues. Trimming removed 4 bases from V and 1 base from J, with 10 bases in between.

As DNA, the CDR3 is TGTGCCAGTAGTATTCCAGAGAACACTGAAGCTTTCTTT. Its protein is CASSIPENTEAFF. The chain has TRBV19 and TRBJ1-1; D call uncertain. This CDR3 has 13 amino acids. With 3 bases removed from V and 1 base from J, the gap between germline ends came to 6 bases. Germline V gene lookup returns CDR1 LNHDA and CDR2 SQIVND (reference sequence).

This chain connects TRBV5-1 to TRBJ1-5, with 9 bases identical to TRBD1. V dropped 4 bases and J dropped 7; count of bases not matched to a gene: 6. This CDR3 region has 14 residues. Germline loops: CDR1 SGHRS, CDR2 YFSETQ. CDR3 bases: TGCGCCAGCAGCACCGGGACAGGGAGGCAGCCCCAGCATTTT. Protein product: CASSTGTGRQPQHF.

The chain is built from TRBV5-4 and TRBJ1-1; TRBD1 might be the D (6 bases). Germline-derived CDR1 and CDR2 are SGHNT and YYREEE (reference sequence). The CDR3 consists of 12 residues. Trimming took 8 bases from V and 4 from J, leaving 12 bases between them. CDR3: CARKQGCTEAFF. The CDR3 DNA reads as TGTGCCAGGAAACAGGGTTGCACTGAAGCTTTCTTT. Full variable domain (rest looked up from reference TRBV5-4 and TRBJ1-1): ETGVTQSPTHLIKTRGQQVTLRCSSQSGHNTVSWYQQALGQGPQFIFQYYREEENGRGNFPPRFSGLQFPNYSSELNVNALELDDSALYLCARKQGCTEAFFGQGTRLTVV.

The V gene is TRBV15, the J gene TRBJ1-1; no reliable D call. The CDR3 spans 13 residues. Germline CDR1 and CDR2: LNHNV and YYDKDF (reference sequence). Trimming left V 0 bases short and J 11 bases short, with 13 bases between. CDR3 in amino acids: CATSRDQIRGAFF. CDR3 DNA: TGTGCCACCAGCAGAGATCAGATCCGAGGGGCTTTCTTT.

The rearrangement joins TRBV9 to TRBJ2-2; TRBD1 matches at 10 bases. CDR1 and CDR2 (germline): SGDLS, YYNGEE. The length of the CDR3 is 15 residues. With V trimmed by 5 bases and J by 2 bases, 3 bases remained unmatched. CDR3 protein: CASRATGGNTGELFF. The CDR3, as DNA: TGTGCCAGCAGAGCGACAGGGGGCAACACCGGGGAGCTGTTTTTT.

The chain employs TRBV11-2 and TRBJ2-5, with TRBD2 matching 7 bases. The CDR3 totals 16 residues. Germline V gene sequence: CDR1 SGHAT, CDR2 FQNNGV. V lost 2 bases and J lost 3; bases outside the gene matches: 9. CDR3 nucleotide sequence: TGTGCCAGCAGCTTAAGTCCTAGCGGAATGAAAGAGACCCAGTACTTC. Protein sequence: CASSLSPSGMKETQYF.

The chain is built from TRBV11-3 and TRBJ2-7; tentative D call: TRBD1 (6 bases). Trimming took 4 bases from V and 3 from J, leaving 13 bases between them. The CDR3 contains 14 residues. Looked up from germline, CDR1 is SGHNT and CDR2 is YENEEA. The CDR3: CASSWAGDHYEQYF. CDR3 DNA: TGTGCCAGCAGCTGGGCAGGGGACCACTACGAGCAGTACTTC.

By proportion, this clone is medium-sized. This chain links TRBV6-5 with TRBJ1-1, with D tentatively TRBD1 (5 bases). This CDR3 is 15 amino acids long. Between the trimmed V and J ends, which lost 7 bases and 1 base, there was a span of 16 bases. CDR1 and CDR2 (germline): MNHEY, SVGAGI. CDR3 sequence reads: CASTETTGENTEAFF. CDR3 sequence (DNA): TGTGCCAGCACGGAGACTACAGGAGAGAACACTGAAGCTTTCTTT.

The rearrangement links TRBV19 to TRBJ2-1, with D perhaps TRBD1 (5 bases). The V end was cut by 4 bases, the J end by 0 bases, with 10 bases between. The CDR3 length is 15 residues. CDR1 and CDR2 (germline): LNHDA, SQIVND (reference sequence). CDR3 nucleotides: TGTGCCAGTAGTACCTGGGGCTTCTCCTACAATGAGCAGTTCTTC. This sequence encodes CASSTWGFSYNEQFF.

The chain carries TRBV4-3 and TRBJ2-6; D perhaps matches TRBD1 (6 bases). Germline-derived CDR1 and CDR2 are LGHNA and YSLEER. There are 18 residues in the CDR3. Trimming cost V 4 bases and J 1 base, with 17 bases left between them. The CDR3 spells CASSPRGGVGSGANVLTF. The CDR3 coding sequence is TGCGCCAGCAGCCCGAGAGGGGGTGTAGGTTCTGGGGCCAACGTCCTGACTTTC.